The 16 T cell receptor beta chains given below trace back to one sample, sequenced in a study of shared clonotypes between healthy human individuals. Measured with immunoSEQ multiplex PCR; TCRdb has only the in-frame clones, and not every one. This table holds hundreds of thousands of clones, approximately 96% found once. What was sequenced was memory CD8+ T cells sorted from blood. Subset denoted: CD45RO+ cells pooled with CCR7-negative TemRA cells. The receptors stem from a man aged 30-40 years in good health.

This sequence joins TRBV12-1 and TRBJ1-2; the table assigns TRBD1, which was not confirmed against the DNA. TRBV12-1 is a known pseudogene. This CDR3 contains 16 residues. In DNA form, the CDR3 reads TGTGCCAGCAGCCCCCCGGACAGACCTCCTAACTATGGCTACACCTTC. Protein: CASSPPDRPPNYGYTF.

Turning to this clone: One end of the junction is discordant with germline, which a read error may explain. This chain links TRBV7-9 with TRBJ1-4; D remains ambiguous. This CDR3 is 16 amino acids long. CDR1 is SEHNR, CDR2 FQNEAQ, per germline (reference sequence). The chain's CDR3 is CASPPLGAGSGWALIF. CDR3 coding DNA: TGTGCCAGCCCGCCCCTAGGAGCGGGGTCGGGGTGGGCCTTGATTTTT.

The chain has TRBV4-1 and TRBJ2-3, with D tentatively TRBD1 (6 bases). V dropped 1 base and J dropped 2 bases, with 10 bases sitting between them. Germline values: CDR1 MGHRA, CDR2 YSYEKL. The CDR3 loop spans 15 amino acids. In nucleotides, the CDR3 is TGCGCCAGCAGCCAAGCAGGGGTCCCCACAGATACGCAGTATTTT. As protein: CASSQAGVPTDTQYF.

The gene calls are TRBV10-2 and TRBJ2-1, with D uncertain. Trimming cost V 2 bases and J 8 bases, with 16 bases left between them. The CDR3 spans 15 residues. Germline V gene sequence: CDR1 WSHSY, CDR2 SAAADI. The CDR3 loop is CASSEILVGSDEQFF. CDR3 DNA: TGCGCCAGCAGTGAGATTTTGGTAGGTTCGGATGAGCAGTTCTTC.

This chain uses TRBV5-4 with TRBJ2-6, with D perhaps TRBD2 (6 bases). The CDR3 covers 15 residues. V was clipped by 8 bases and J by 2 bases, with 14 bases between them. Germline lookup yields CDR1 SGHNT and CDR2 YYREEE (reference sequence). The CDR3 spells CARFSGVTGANVLTF. CDR3 DNA sequence: TGTGCCAGGTTCTCGGGGGTAACTGGGGCCAACGTCCTGACTTTC.

V and J are TRBV27 and TRBJ1-4; the D gene is possibly TRBD1 (5 bases). Germline loops: CDR1 MNHEY, CDR2 SMNVEV (reference sequence). This CDR3 is 17 amino acids long. V was pared by 5 bases and J by 1 base, with 17 bases between. The CDR3 loop is CASSPRGPWGTNEKLFF. CDR3 DNA sequence: TGTGCCAGCAGTCCTCGGGGCCCCTGGGGAACTAATGAAAAACTGTTTTTT.

The chain recombines TRBV10-2 with TRBJ2-3, with a possible D match to TRBD2 (5 bases). The V gene's germline CDR1 is WSHSY and CDR2 SAAADI. V shed 2 bases and J shed 13 bases, with 16 bases lying between them. This CDR3 spans 13 amino acids. The CDR3 DNA reads as TGCGCCAGCAGTGAGAGTCTAGCTGTGTCTGAGTATTTT. Its translation is CASSESLAVSEYF.

The gene calls are TRBV30 and TRBJ2-1; 7 positions agree with TRBD2. Germline V CDR1 and CDR2: GTSNPN, SVGIG (reference sequence). The CDR3 loop spans 13 amino acids. Trimming at V came to 8 bases and at J to 2 bases, leaving 6 bases not matched to a gene. CDR3 sequence: CARDSGPYNEQFF. The CDR3 bases are TGTGCCCGTGATAGCGGGCCCTACAATGAGCAGTTCTTC.

The chain joins TRBV28 to TRBJ2-7; TRBD2 is a possible D gene (5 bases). V lost 10 bases and J lost 9, with 22 bases in between. Germline-derived CDR1 and CDR2 are MDHEN and SYDVKM. This CDR3 region has 13 residues. CDR3 in DNA: TGTGCCACCCTGAGCAGCTCCTCTGGAGGGCAGTACTTC. Translating gives CATLSSSSGGQYF.

The chain combines TRBV12-5 with TRBJ1-1; D perhaps matches TRBD1 (6 bases). The CDR3 consists of 12 residues. Trimming pared 7 bases from V and 5 bases from J, leaving 11 bases between. Germline-derived CDR1 and CDR2 are LGHNT and FRNRAP. CDR3 DNA: TGTGCTAGTGTCCTAGGGGGGACTGAAGCTTTCTTT. Its protein product is CASVLGGTEAFF.

This rearrangement joins TRBV28 to TRBJ2-1; unclear D gene. The CDR3 has 11 residues. The germline CDR1 and CDR2 sequences are MDHEN and SYDVKM. The V gene lost 3 bases and the J gene lost 7 bases, with 4 bases spanning the gap. The CDR3 reads CASSFRNEQFF. For the CDR3, the DNA is TGTGCCAGCAGTTTCAGGAATGAGCAGTTCTTC.

J is TRBJ1-1 and V is TRBV6-1; 10 nucleotides match TRBD1. V lost 5 bases and J lost 7; bases outside the gene matches: 10. The germline V gene has CDR1 MNHNS and CDR2 SASEGT. This CDR3 spans 15 amino acids. CDR3 coding DNA: TGTGCCAGCAGTCCACGGGACAGGGGTATGAATGAAGCTTTCTTT. It is translated as CASSPRDRGMNEAFF.

V gene TRBV27 combines with J gene TRBJ2-1, with 14 nucleotides matching TRBD2. This CDR3 has 16 residues. CDR1 is MNHEY, CDR2 SMNVEV, per germline (reference sequence). Trimming cost V 3 bases and J 2 bases; bases outside gene matches: 0. Here the CDR3 DNA reads TGTGCCAGCAGTTTGACTAGCGGGAGGGCCTACAATGAGCAGTTCTTC. Translation gives CASSLTSGRAYNEQFF.

This chain uses TRBV4-1 with TRBJ2-3; D gene ambiguous. The germline gives CDR1 MGHRA, CDR2 YSYEKL. The ends were cut back, 4 bases at V and 1 base at J, with 15 bases in the middle. The CDR3 loop spans 16 amino acids. In DNA, the CDR3 is TGCGCCAGCAGCCGAAGCAGAGTTCCTGGCACAGATACGCAGTATTTT. Its protein product is CASSRSRVPGTDTQYF.

V gene TRBV15 combines with J gene TRBJ2-1; D is undetermined. Per germline, CDR1 LNHNV and CDR2 YYDKDF (reference sequence). V was cut by 0 bases and J by 0 bases, with 15 bases left in between. The CDR3 sequence is 18 residues long. The CDR3 region has the DNA TGTGCCACCAGCAGAGAACCCCAAAGGCTGAACTCCTACAATGAGCAGTTCTTC. It yields the protein CATSREPQRLNSYNEQFF.

The chain has TRBV10-1 and TRBJ2-6, with D uncertain. Trimming shortened V by 3 bases and J by 2 bases, and 2 bases separated the two germline ends. This CDR3 is 13 amino acids long. The germline V gene has CDR1 WNHNN and CDR2 SYGVQD (reference sequence). CDR3 region: CASSEAGANVLTF. In DNA form, the CDR3 reads TGCGCCAGCAGTGAAGCTGGGGCCAACGTCCTGACTTTC.